This T cell receptor beta chain originates from a study of cytomegalovirus exposure and HLA in healthy donors. Study conclusions and caveats: A later analysis reportedly identified an Asian-associated ancestry cluster as carrying fewer N-insertions than the roughly 700-donor mean.

A multiplex PCR was run with 60 Vbeta primers and 13 Jbeta primers. Data came from immunoSEQ multiplex PCR; TCRdb stores just in-frame clones and leaves some out. Of around 80,000 clones in the sample, less than 80% were seen once. As for this clone: The target antigen is unknown.

Per germline, CDR1 SGHAT and CDR2 FQNNGV. This CDR3 is 15 amino acids long. Deletions cut 0 bases from V and 3 bases from J, with 11 bases between. Sequenced material: PBMCs. This clonotype originated in a man between 35 and 55 years old in good health and CMV-seropositive. The chain employs TRBV11-2 and TRBJ1-1, with D perhaps matching TRBD1 (6 bases). DNA for the CDR3: TGTGCCAGCAGCTTAGACAGGGGTGCTTACACTGAAGCTTTCTTT. This encodes CASSLDRGAYTEAFF. The variable domain in full, with the rest retrieved from reference TRBV11-2 and TRBJ1-1, is EAGVAQSPRYKIIEKRQSVAFWCNPISGHATLYWYQQILGQGPKLLIQFQNNGVVDDSQLPKDRFSAERLKGVDSTLKIQPAKLEDSAVYLCASSLDRGAYTEAFFGQGTRLTVV.